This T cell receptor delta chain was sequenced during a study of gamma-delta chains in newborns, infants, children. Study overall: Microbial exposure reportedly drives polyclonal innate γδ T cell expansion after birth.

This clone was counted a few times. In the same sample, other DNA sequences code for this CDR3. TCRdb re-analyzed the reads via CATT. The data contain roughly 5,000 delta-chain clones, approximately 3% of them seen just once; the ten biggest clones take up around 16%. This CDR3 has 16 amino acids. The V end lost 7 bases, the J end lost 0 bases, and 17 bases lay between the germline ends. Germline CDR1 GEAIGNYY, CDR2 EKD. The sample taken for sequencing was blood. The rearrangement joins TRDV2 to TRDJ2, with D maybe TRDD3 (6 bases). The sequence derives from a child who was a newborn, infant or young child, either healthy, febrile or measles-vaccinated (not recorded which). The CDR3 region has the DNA TGTGCCTGCGACTTACCGGGGGAGGCTTTGACAGCACAACTCTTCTTT. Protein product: CACDLPGEALTAQLFF.